This TCR beta chain was profiled in a study of T cell clonality in common variable immunodeficiency. Study-level findings and limits: Fewer TCRbeta clones were shared among CVID subjects than controls.

CDR3 size: 12 residues. Looked up from germline, CDR1 is SQVTM and CDR2 is ANQGSEA. Here immunoSEQ multiplex PCR was the method, and the copy in TCRdb shows in-frame clones only, minus some. This sample has 30,000 to 40,000 clones, each found more than once. Worth noting for this clone: Its antigen is as yet unknown. Read sequence stops 3 residues before the CDR3 end, and the germline J gene provides the missing end.

V usage is TRBV29-1 and J usage is TRBJ1-2; no clear D gene. Sequencing used peripheral blood mononuclear cells. The receptor was isolated from a person aged 18-70 years in good health. This CDR3 reads CSVGPLASKYTF. Partial CDR3 DNA: TGCAGCGTTGGTCCGCTAGCCTCTAAG.